These T cell receptor beta chains were read from a single sample in a study of T cell changes during pregnancy in multiple sclerosis. Using immunoSEQ multiplex PCR, the repertoire was profiled, and TCRdb retains in-frame clones only, with some absent. The sample consists of tens of thousands of clones, over 85% of them appearing once. The sequencing used CD8+ T cells from peripheral blood mononuclear cells, collected in the third trimester of pregnancy. The source of these receptors is a female donor with multiple sclerosis, enrolled in a pregnancy study. The CDR3 runs from the conserved cysteine through the conserved F or W. Fields, in order: J gene, CDR3 length, D gene, clone size, V gene, CDR3 DNA, CDR3 protein. A D gene is named only where the DNA matches it firmly. Size values are once, few and many counts, or a class for expanded clones, and some rows have none.

TRBJ1-5	14	TRBD1	NA	TRBV2	TGTGCCAGCAGGGACAGGGGAGGCAATCAGCCCCAGCATTTT	CASRDRGGNQPQHF
TRBJ1-2	15	TRBD1	NA	TRBV4-2	TGTGCCAGCAGCCTTACAGGGGGCCCAGGATATGGCTACACCTTC	CASSLTGGPGYGYTF
TRBJ2-3	20	TRBD2	once	TRBV27	TGTGCCAGCAGTTTATCGGCTTGGGCCCTCGGGGGGAGTAGCACAGATACGCAGTATTTT	CASSLSAWALGGSSTDTQYF
TRBJ2-7	15	NA	NA	TRBV27	TGTGCCAGCAGTTTGGGAGGCAGTACCACCTACGAGCAGTACTTC	CASSLGGSTTYEQYF
TRBJ1-1	15	TRBD1	NA	TRBV5-1	TGCGCCAGCAGCTTGTGGGGACAGGGGAGCACTGAAGCTTTCTTT	CASSLWGQGSTEAFF
TRBJ1-5	15	NA	once	TRBV9	TGTGCCAGCAGCGTAGGCGGGGCCGGCAATCAGCCCCAGCATTTT	CASSVGGAGNQPQHF
TRBJ2-2	16	TRBD2	NA	TRBV5-1	TGCGCCAGCAGTAAGGGACTAGCGGGAAATACCGGGGAGCTGTTTTTT	CASSKGLAGNTGELFF
TRBJ2-7	13	NA	NA	TRBV5-6	TGTGCCAGCAGCGCCGGACTCGACTACGAGCAGTACTTC	CASSAGLDYEQYF
TRBJ2-3	16	TRBD2	once	TRBV19	TGTGCCAGTAGTATGGGTAGCGGGGGAGGCACAGATACGCAGTATTTT	CASSMGSGGGTDTQYF
TRBJ2-6	18	TRBD1	NA	TRBV5-5	TGTGCCAGCAGCTTTTCCGGGACAGGGAGCTCTGGGGCCAACGTCCTGACTTTC	CASSFSGTGSSGANVLTF
TRBJ2-5	18	TRBD2	NA	TRBV4-1	TGCGCCAGCAGCCAAGATCAACTAGCGGGAGGGCGGCAAGAGACCCAGTACTTC	CASSQDQLAGGRQETQYF
TRBJ2-3	16	TRBD2	NA	TRBV29-1	TGCAGCCTCAACACTAAACTAGCGGGAGGGCCAGTGACGCAGTATTTT	CSLNTKLAGGPVTQYF
TRBJ2-2	16	TRBD1	NA	TRBV5-8	TGTGCCAGCACCCCCGGGACAGGGGTGTTGACCGGGGAGCTGTTTTTT	CASTPGTGVLTGELFF